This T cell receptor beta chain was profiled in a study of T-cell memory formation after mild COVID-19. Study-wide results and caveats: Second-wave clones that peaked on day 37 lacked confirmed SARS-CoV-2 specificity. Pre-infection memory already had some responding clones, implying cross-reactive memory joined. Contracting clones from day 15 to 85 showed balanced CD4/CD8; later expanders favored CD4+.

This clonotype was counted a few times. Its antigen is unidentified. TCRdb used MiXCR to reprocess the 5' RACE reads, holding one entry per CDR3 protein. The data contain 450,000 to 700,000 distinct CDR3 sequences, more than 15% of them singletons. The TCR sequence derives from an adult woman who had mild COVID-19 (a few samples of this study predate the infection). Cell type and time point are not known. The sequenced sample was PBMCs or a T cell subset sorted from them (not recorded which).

CDR3 sequence (DNA): TGTGCCAGCAGCTTCCTACAGGGGAGCGAGCAGTACTTC. This translates into CASSFLQGSEQYF. V and J are TRBV7-8 and TRBJ2-7; 7 bases align to TRBD1. CDR1 is SGHVS, CDR2 FQNEAQ, per germline. The V and J ends lost 3 bases and 6 bases, in that order; junction bases with no gene match: 5. The CDR3 spans 13 residues.